These 10 T cell receptor beta chains were sequenced from one sample in a study of cytomegalovirus exposure and HLA in healthy donors. The PCR had 60 Vbeta and 13 Jbeta primers. Profiled with immunoSEQ multiplex PCR; TCRdb holds only in-frame clones, not every one. Of roughly 200,000 clones listed, around three quarters are singletons. The sequenced material came from PBMCs. The receptors originated from a man aged 25-45 years in good health and CMV-seronegative.

This chain links TRBV7-3 with TRBJ2-3; D remains unclear. The length of the CDR3 is 15 residues. V dropped 1 base and J dropped 2 bases, with 10 bases sitting between them. Germline CDR1 reads SGHTA; CDR2 reads FQGTGA. DNA of the CDR3: TGTGCCAGCAGCTTAATGGGCCAGCCCACAGATACGCAGTATTTT. Translated, it gives CASSLMGQPTDTQYF.

The rearrangement joins TRBV5-1 to TRBJ2-7, with TRBD1 matching 8 bases. Per the germline V gene, CDR1 is SGHRS and CDR2 is YFSETQ. The CDR3 covers 15 residues. After removal of 0 bases from V and 7 bases from J, the junction contained 9 bases not matched to a gene. The CDR3 nucleotides are TGCGCCAGCAGCTTGGCCGGTCAGGGGGCGGGTGAGCAGTACTTC. Protein sequence: CASSLAGQGAGEQYF.

The chain uses TRBV5-1 and TRBJ2-7; 7 nucleotides line up with TRBD2. V was clipped by 2 bases and J by 4 bases; unmatched bases: 12. The length of the CDR3 is 16 residues. From germline, CDR1 is SGHRS and CDR2 YFSETQ. The CDR3 region is CASSFGLADSGYEQYF. The CDR3 region has the DNA TGCGCCAGCAGCTTTGGTCTAGCGGACTCGGGGTACGAGCAGTACTTC.

This clone has only a few counts. V and J are TRBV5-1 and TRBJ2-3; 11 bases are a match to TRBD2. The CDR3 length is 17 residues. Germline CDR1 is SGHRS and CDR2 is YFSETQ. Unmatched junction bases numbered 8, after V lost 5 bases and J lost 0 bases. The CDR3 DNA reads as TGCGCCAGCAGGCACTCAACTAGCGGGAGAAGCACAGATACGCAGTATTTT. The encoded protein is CASRHSTSGRSTDTQYF.

The chain recombines TRBV18 with TRBJ1-5; D gene uncertain. V gave up 3 bases and J gave up 7 bases, with 16 bases separating them. The germline gives CDR1 KGHSH, CDR2 LQKENI. The CDR3 length is 15 residues. CDR3 sequence reads: CASSPKTDPRQPQHF. The CDR3, as DNA: TGTGCCAGCTCACCTAAAACAGACCCCAGGCAGCCCCAGCATTTT.

This clone was detected only once. The V and J genes are TRBV25-1 and TRBJ2-5; the match to TRBD1 covers 10 bases. The CDR3 contains 15 residues. Trimming removed 3 bases from V and 9 bases from J; junction bases left unmatched: 10. Germline V gene sequence: CDR1 MGHDK, CDR2 SYGVNS. The CDR3 DNA sequence: TGTGCCAGCAGTGACGTTTTGGGACAGGGGAGTCCCCAGTACTTC. This sequence encodes CASSDVLGQGSPQYF.

The rearrangement joins TRBV5-5 to TRBJ2-7; TRBD1 matches 8 bases. The ends lost 1 base at V and 3 bases at J; junction bases unmatched: 3. Germline V gene data show CDR1 as SGHKS and CDR2 as YYEKEE (reference sequence). There are 14 residues in the CDR3. The CDR3 DNA is TGTGCCAGCAGCTTGATCGGGACAGGCTACGAGCAGTACTTC. Encoded protein: CASSLIGTGYEQYF.

The chain joins TRBV5-5 to TRBJ2-7; TRBD1 agrees at 7 bases. CDR3 length: 14 residues. V was pared by 4 bases and J by 4 bases, with 8 bases of the junction left unmatched. Germline V gene sequence: CDR1 SGHKS, CDR2 YYEKEE (reference sequence). In DNA form, the CDR3 reads TGTGCCAGCAGCAGTGAACAGGGGATGTACGAGCAGTACTTC. Residues: CASSSEQGMYEQYF.

The V and J genes are TRBV13 and TRBJ2-2; D is unclear. From germline, CDR1 is PRHDT and CDR2 FYEKMQ (reference sequence). The CDR3 runs to 13 residues. V lost 1 base and J 5 bases, leaving 5 bases between the germline ends. CDR3 region: CASSLALTGELFF. CDR3 sequence (DNA): TGTGCCAGCAGCTTAGCTTTGACCGGGGAGCTGTTTTTT.

V usage is TRBV10-1 and J usage is TRBJ2-7, with 10 bases lining up with TRBD1. After removal of 5 bases from V and 4 bases from J, the junction contained 5 bases not matched to a gene. This CDR3 region has 14 residues. Germline lookup yields CDR1 WNHNN and CDR2 SYGVQD (reference sequence). CDR3 loop: CASSTGTGDYEQYF. The CDR3 DNA sequence: TGCGCCAGCAGTACAGGGACAGGGGATTACGAGCAGTACTTC.